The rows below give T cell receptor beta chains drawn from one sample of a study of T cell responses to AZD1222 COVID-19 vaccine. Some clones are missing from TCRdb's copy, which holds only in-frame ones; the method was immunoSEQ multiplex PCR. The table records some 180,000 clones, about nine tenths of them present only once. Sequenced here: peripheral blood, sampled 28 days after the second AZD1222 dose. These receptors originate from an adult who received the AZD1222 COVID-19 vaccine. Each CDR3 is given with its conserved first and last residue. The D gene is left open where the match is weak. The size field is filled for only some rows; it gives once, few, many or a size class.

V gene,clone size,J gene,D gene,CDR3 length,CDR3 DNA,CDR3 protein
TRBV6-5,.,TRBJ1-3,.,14,TGTGCCAGCAGTCACGGAGCAGGGGCGGTGGGGACGTATTTT,CASSHGAGAVGTYF
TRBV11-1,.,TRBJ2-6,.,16,TGTGCCAGCAGCTTAGTTGGGACCCTGGGCGCCAACGTCCTGACTTTC,CASSLVGTLGANVLTF
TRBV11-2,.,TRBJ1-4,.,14,TGTGCCAGCAGCTTAGAAGTAACTAATGAAAAACTGTTTTTT,CASSLEVTNEKLFF
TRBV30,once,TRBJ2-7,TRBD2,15,TGTGCCTGGAGCGAGGGACTAGCCCTACCCTACGAGCAGTACTTC,CAWSEGLALPYEQYF
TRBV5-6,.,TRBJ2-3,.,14,TGTGCCAGCAGCTGGAGGTCTAGCACAGATACGCAGTATTTT,CASSWRSSTDTQYF
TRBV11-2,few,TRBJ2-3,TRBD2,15,TGTGCCAGCAGCTTAGGACCGACTAGCGCAGATACGCAGTATTTT,CASSLGPTSADTQYF
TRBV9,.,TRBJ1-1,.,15,TGTGCCAGCAGCGTCGGTAACCCCCCATCAACTGAAGCTTTCTTT,CASSVGNPPSTEAFF
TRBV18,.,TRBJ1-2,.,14,TGTGCCAGCTCACCAGGGCTCGAAGGCTATGGCTACACCTTC,CASSPGLEGYGYTF
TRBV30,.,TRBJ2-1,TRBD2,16,TGTGCCTGGAATTTAAGGACTAGCGGGAGCGTCAATGAGCAGTTCTTC,CAWNLRTSGSVNEQFF
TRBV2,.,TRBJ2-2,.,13,TGTGCCAGCAGGGCAGAGAACACCGGGGAGCTGTTTTTT,CASRAENTGELFF
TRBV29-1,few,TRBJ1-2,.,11,TGCAGCGTTGCCCATTCCTATGGCTACACCTTC,CSVAHSYGYTF
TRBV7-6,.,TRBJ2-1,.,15,TGTGCCAGCAGCTCGACTAGGTTAAGTGTAAATGAGCAGTTCTTC,CASSSTRLSVNEQFF
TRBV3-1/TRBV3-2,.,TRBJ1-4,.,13,TGTGCCAGCAGCCAAAGGGTTTTCGGAAAACTGTTTTTT,CASSQRVFGKLFF
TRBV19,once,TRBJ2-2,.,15,TGTGCCAGTAGTCCTCCAGGGCGGCGCACCGGGGAGCTGTTTTTT,CASSPPGRRTGELFF
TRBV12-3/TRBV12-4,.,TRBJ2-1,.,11,TGTGCCAGCAGTCGACTTCTTACGCAGTTCTTC,CASSRLLTQFF
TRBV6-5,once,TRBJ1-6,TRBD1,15,TGTGCCAGCAGTTACTCAGGGACAGGAAGTTCACCCCTCCACTTT,CASSYSGTGSSPLHF
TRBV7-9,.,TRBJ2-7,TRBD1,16,TGTGCCAGCAGCCTTAACCCGACAGGGGTGGCCTACGAGCAGTACTTC,CASSLNPTGVAYEQYF
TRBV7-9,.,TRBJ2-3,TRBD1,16,TGTGCCAGCAGCGCCGACAGGGGGCGCGGGACAGATACGCAGTATTTT,CASSADRGRGTDTQYF
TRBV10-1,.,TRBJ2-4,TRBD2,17,TGCGCCAGCATCCGACTAGCGGGTTACGCCACCAAAAACATTCAGTACTTC,CASIRLAGYATKNIQYF
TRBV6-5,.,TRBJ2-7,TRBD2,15,TGTGCCAGCAGTTACTCGGGACTAGGGTACTACGAGCAGTACTTC,CASSYSGLGYYEQYF
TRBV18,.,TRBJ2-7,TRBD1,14,TGTGCCAGCTCACTACAGGGGGCATCCTACGAGCAGTACTTC,CASSLQGASYEQYF
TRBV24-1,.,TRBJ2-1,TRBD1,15,TGTGCCACCAGTGATGCTGGACAGGGTATGAATGAGCAGTTCTTC,CATSDAGQGMNEQFF
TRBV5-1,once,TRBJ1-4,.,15,TGCGCCAGCAGCCCCAGGACAGCCACTAATGAAAAACTGTTTTTT,CASSPRTATNEKLFF
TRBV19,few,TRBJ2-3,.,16,TGTGCCAGTAGTATCAGTTCCAGGGCTCTCACAGATACGCAGTATTTT,CASSISSRALTDTQYF
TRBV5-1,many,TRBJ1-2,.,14,TGCGCCAGCAGCTTGGGTCAGGTCAAGGATGGCTACACCTTC,CASSLGQVKDGYTF
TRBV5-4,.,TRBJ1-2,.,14,TGTGCCAGCAGCTTTGACTCCCGGCCGGGCGGCTACACCTTC,CASSFDSRPGGYTF
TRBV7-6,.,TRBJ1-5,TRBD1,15,TGTGCCAGCAGCGAAGGACAGGTTAGCAATCAGCCCCAGCATTTT,CASSEGQVSNQPQHF
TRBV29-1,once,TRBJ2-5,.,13,TGCAGCGTTGAATTGGGGTCCAGAGAGACCCAGTACTTC,CSVELGSRETQYF
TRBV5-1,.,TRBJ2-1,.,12,TGCGCCAGCAGCTTGGTCGGGGATGAGCAGTTCTTC,CASSLVGDEQFF
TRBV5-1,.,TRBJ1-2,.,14,TGCGCCAGCAGCTACGGGGTGAGACAGGAAGGCTACACCTTC,CASSYGVRQEGYTF
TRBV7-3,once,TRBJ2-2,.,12,TGTGCCAGCAGCTTCAGCACCGGGGAGCTGTTTTTT,CASSFSTGELFF
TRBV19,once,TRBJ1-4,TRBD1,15,TGTGCCAGTAGTAGCGACAGGGTTGCTAATGAAAAACTGTTTTTT,CASSSDRVANEKLFF
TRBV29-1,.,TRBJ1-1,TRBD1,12,TGCAGCGTGGGACAGGGGAACACTGAAGCTTTCTTT,CSVGQGNTEAFF
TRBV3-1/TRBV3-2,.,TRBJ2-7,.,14,TGTGCCAGCAGCCTTCGTGGGACCACTCGCGAGCAGTACTTC,CASSLRGTTREQYF
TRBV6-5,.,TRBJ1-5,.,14,TGTGCCAGCAGCATCGGGGGTTACAATCAGCCCCAGCATTTT,CASSIGGYNQPQHF
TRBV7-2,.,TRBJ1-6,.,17,TGTGCCAGCAGCTTGGGGGTATGGCAGGAGTCAAATTCACCCCTCCACTTT,CASSLGVWQESNSPLHF
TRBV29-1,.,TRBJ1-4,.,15,TGCAGCGCACGGGACTCCAGATCAACTAATGAAAAACTGTTTTTT,CSARDSRSTNEKLFF
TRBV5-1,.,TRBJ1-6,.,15,TGCGCCAGCAGCTTTGGAGTGCACTCTAATTCACCCCTCCACTTT,CASSFGVHSNSPLHF
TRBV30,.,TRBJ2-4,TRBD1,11,TGTGCCTGGGAACAGGGGAACATTCAGTACTTC,CAWEQGNIQYF
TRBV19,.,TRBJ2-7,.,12,TGTGCCAGTAGTATAGGGGGGAACGAGCAGTACTTC,CASSIGGNEQYF
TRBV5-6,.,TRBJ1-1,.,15,TGTGCCAGCAGCTCCTACAGGGTGCGGTACCCTGAAGCTTTCTTT,CASSSYRVRYPEAFF
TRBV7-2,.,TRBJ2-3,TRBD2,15,TGTGCCAGCAGCTTACTAGGACTAGCCGGGGGAACGCAGTATTTT,CASSLLGLAGGTQYF
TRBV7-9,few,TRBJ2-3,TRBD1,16,TGTGCCAGCAGCTCCGGGACAGGGGGATCCACAGATACGCAGTATTTT,CASSSGTGGSTDTQYF